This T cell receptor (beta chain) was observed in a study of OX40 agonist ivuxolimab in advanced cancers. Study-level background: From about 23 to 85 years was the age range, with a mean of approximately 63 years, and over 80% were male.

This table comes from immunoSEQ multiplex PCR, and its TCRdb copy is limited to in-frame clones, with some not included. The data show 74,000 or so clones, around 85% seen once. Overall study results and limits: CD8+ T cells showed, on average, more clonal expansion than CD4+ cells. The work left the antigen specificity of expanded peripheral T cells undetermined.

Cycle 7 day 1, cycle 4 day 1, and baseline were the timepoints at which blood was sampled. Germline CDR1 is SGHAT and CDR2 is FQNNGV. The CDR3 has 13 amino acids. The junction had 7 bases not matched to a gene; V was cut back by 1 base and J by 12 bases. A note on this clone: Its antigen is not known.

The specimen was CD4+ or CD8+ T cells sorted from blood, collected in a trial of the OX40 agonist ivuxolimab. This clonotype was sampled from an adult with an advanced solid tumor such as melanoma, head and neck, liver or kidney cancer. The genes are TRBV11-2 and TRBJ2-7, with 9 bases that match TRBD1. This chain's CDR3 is CASSLGAHRGLYF. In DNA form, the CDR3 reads TGTGCCAGCAGCTTAGGCGCCCACAGGGGGCTGTACTTC.